This T cell receptor beta chain was retrieved from a study of regulatory T cells in long-lasting Graves disease (dated by TCRdb to the early 2020s). For the study in its entirety: Persistent Graves' disease meant more than 5 years of antithyroid drug treatment with TSH receptor autoantibodies that stayed positive. The study took place in China and was registered as a clinical trial. Peripheral blood TCR sequencing and RNA sequencing compared persistent Graves' disease patients with newly diagnosed Graves' disease patients. A total of roughly 35 samples underwent TCR sequencing, from about 13 patients with persistent Graves' disease and around 20 patients with newly diagnosed Graves' disease. Persistent Graves' disease patients in the clinical cohort had taken antithyroid drugs for roughly ten years on average. Paper-wide results and their limitations: Persistent Graves' disease patients showed lower TCR Shannon entropy and fewer highly expanded clones than newly diagnosed patients, suggesting clonal expansion. Because the primary lesion, thyroid tissue, could not be accessed, the study looked at peripheral blood alone. As a limitation, the authors acknowledged that the small sample size may reduce accuracy. Persistent patients shared more public clonotypes among themselves (around 2,700) than newly diagnosed patients did (roughly 910). Sequencing and analysis were restricted to the TCR beta chain. Preferential use of TRBV28, TRBJ1-2 and TRBJ2-5 was observed in persistent disease, whereas TRBV20-1 and TRBJ2-1 were favored in newly diagnosed disease.

Library preparation was by multiplex PCR. For sequencing, an Illumina HiSeq 4000 was employed. TCR beta libraries were built with iRepertoire HTBI primers and Arm-PCR amplification of CDR3 regions. PCR products were gel purified before sequencing. Per the original workflow: A total of fewer than 65 TRBV and 14 TRBJ segments were identified across samples and were used for gene usage analysis of CDR3 amino acid clonotypes. COPE and FqMerger were used to merge the filtered high-quality paired reads into contigs. BLAST was used to align contigs to the IMGT TRBV, TRBD and TRBJ reference genes, and CDR3 was defined following IMGT. Clonotypes above 0.1% frequency were classified as highly expanded clones. Repertoire diversity was measured by Shannon entropy, and V-J evenness by the Gini coefficient. A clonotype found in more than one individual was treated as public. The public reads were quality trimmed at Q25 with fastp and then assembled into clones with MiXCR by TCRdb, keeping productive beta chains. Rows are unified per CDR3 protein, each entry keeping the most common DNA and genes. TCRdb, not the authors, supplied the V and J calls. The sample contains approximately 350,000 distinct CDR3 sequences, 20% to 25% of them found a single time. About 29% of the sample lies in the top ten.

Sequences KGHDR (CDR1) and SFDVKD (CDR2) are obtained from the germline V gene. There are 16 amino acids in the CDR3, from cysteine to phenylalanine inclusive. Only CDR3 DNA is held: 48 bases, read in frame from base 1. Cut back by 4 bases and 1 base, the V and J ends lie 13 bases apart. The sample holds many counts of this clonotype. No antigen is known for it. Nothing much larger sits one base from this clone, and base qualities are not available. The label giving this sample's time point can be read as: persistent/refractory GD, antithyroid drugs over 5 years with positive TRAb. RNA was extracted from PBMCs in TRIzol for both TCR sequencing and RNA sequencing. Graves' disease was diagnosed according to American Thyroid Association guidelines. The patients came from an endocrinology department in Xi'an, China. Each patient gave roughly 10 milliliters of peripheral blood, collected in an EDTA anticoagulant tube. Ficoll Paque Plus density gradient separation was used to isolate PBMCs, and no further T cell sorting was done. RNA quality was checked with an Agilent 2100 Bioanalyzer and agarose gel, and concentration with a NanoDrop 2000.

The V and J genes are TRBV24-1 and TRBJ1-5, with no D gene named confidently. This TCR came from a woman in her thirties or forties with Graves disease. Donor details come from another sample of the same person, matched by shared clones. The sample consisted of peripheral blood mononuclear cells (PBMCs), taken when the disease was refractory, from a patient treated with antithyroid drugs. For the CDR3, the sequence is CATSDPMGSSNQPQHF. In nucleotides, the sequence is TGTGCCACCAGTGACCCCATGGGGTCCAGCAATCAGCCCCAGCATTTT.